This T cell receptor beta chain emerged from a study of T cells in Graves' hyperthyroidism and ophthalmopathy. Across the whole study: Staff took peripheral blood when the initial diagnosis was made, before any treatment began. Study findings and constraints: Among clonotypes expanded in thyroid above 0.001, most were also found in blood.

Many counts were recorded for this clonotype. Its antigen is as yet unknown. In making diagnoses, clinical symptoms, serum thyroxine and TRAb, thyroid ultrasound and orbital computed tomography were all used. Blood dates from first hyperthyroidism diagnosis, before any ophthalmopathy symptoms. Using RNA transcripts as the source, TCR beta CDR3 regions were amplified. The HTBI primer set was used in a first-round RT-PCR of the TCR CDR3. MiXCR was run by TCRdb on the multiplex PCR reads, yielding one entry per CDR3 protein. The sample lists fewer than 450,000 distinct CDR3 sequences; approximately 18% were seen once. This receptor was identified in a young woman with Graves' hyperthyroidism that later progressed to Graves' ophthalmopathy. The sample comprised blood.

The CDR3 DNA follows: TGTGCCAGCAGCCAAGGACTGGGGAACACCATATATTTT. This sequence encodes CASSQGLGNTIYF. This chain joins TRBV3-1 and TRBJ1-3; D call uncertain. Trimming took 1 base from V and 7 from J, leaving 8 bases between them. Germline CDR1 and CDR2: LGHDT and YNNKEL (reference sequence). CDR3 size: 13 residues.